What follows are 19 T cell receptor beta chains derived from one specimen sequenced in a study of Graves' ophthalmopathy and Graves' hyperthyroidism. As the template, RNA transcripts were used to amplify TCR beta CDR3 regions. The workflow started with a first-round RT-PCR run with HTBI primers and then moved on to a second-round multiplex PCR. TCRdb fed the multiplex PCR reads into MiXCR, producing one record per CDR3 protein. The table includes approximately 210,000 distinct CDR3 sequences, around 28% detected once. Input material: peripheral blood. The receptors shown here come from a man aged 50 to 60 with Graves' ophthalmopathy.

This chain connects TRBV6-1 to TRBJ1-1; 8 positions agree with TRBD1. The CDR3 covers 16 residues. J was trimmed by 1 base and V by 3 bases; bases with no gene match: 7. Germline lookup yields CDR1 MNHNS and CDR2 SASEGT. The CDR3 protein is CASSDLGQGPNTEAFF. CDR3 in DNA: TGTGCCAGCAGTGATCTTGGACAGGGACCGAACACTGAAGCTTTCTTT.

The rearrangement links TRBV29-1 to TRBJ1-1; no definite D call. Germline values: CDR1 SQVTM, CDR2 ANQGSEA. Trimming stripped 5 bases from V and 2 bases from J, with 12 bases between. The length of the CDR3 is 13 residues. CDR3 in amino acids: CSVTSGSNTEAFF. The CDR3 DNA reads TGCAGCGTTACATCGGGTTCCAACACTGAAGCTTTCTTT.

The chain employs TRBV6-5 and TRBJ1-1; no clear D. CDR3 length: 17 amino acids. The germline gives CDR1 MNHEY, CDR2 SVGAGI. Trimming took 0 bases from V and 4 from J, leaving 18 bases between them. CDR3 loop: CASSYSGALWLGTEAFF. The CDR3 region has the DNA TGTGCCAGCAGTTACTCAGGTGCTCTTTGGTTGGGCACTGAAGCTTTCTTT.

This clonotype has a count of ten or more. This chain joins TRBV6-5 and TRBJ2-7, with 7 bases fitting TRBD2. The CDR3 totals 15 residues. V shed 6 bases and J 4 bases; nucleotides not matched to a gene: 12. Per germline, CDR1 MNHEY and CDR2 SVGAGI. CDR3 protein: CASRPTSAGYYEQYF. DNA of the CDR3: TGTGCCAGCAGGCCTACTAGCGCCGGATATTACGAGCAGTACTTC.

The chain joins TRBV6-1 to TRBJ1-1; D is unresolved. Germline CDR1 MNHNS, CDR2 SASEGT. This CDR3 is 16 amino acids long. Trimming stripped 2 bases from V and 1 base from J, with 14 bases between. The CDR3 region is CASSEPFRNRNTEAFF. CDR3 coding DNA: TGTGCCAGCAGTGAACCGTTTCGGAACCGGAACACTGAAGCTTTCTTT.

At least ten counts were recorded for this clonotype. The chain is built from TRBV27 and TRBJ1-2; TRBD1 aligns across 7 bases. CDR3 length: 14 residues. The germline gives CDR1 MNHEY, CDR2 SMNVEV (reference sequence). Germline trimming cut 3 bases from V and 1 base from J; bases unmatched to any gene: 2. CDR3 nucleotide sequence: TGTGCCAGCAGTTTTGACAGGGATAACTATGGCTACACCTTC. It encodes CASSFDRDNYGYTF.

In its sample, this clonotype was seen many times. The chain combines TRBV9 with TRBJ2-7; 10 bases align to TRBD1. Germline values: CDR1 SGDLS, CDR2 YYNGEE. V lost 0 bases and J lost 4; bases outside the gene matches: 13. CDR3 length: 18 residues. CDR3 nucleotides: TGTGCCAGCAGCGTAGGTTGGGGGAGACAGGGGGCAGAGTACGAGCAGTACTTC. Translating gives CASSVGWGRQGAEYEQYF. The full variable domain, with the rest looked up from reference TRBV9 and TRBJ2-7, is DSGVTQTPKHLITATGQRVTLRCSPRSGDLSVYWYQQSLDQGLQFLIQYYNGEERAKGNILERFSAQQFPDLHSELNLSSLELGDSALYFCASSVGWGRQGAEYEQYFGPGTRLTVT.

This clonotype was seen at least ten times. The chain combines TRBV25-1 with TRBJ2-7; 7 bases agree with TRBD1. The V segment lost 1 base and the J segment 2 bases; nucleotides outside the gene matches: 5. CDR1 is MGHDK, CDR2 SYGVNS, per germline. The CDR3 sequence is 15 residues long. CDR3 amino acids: CASSESRTGTYEQYF. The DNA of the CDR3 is TGTGCCAGCAGTGAATCCCGGACAGGAACCTACGAGCAGTACTTC.

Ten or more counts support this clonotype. DNA for the CDR3: TGCAGCGTTGAAATTGGGAGTGAGGCTGAAGCTTTCTTT. It translates to CSVEIGSEAEAFF. The chain couples TRBV29-1 to TRBJ1-1; D is undetermined. Germline V gene sequence: CDR1 SQVTM, CDR2 ANQGSEA. The CDR3 runs to 13 residues. V was trimmed by 2 bases and J by 6 bases, leaving 13 bases between them.

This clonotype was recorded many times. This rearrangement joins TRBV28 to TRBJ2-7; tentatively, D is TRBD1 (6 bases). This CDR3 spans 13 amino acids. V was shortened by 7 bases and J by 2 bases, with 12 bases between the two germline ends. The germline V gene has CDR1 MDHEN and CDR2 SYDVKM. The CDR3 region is CASNGQPAYEQYF. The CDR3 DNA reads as TGTGCCAGCAACGGACAGCCCGCCTACGAGCAGTACTTC.

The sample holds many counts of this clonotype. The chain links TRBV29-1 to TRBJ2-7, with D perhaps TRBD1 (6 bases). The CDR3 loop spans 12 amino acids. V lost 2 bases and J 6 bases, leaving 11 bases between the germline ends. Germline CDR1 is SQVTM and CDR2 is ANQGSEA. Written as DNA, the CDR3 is TGCAGCGTTGAACCACAGGGTGCCGAGCAGTACTTC. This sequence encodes CSVEPQGAEQYF.

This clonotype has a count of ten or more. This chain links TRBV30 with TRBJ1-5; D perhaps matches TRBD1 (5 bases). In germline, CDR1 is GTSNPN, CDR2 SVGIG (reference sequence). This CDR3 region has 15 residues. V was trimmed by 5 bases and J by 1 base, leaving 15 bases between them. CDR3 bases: TGTGCCTGGCGGCTGCAGGGAGGGAGCAATCAGCCCCAGCATTTT. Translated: CAWRLQGGSNQPQHF.

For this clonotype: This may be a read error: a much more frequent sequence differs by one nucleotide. Here the CDR3 reads CARSRGPEYGYTF. The CDR3 DNA is TGCGCCAGGAGCCGGGGACCCGAGTATGGCTACACCTTC. The V gene is TRBV5-1, the J gene TRBJ1-2, with D maybe TRBD1 (5 bases). Trimming left V 8 bases short and J 5 bases short, with 16 bases between. Germline V lookup: CDR1 SGHRS, CDR2 YFSETQ. CDR3 length equals 13 residues.

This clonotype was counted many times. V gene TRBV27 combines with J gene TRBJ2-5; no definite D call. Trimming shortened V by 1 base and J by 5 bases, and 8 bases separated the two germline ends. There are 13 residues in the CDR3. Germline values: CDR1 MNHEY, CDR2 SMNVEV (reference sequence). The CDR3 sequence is CASSLWDGETQYF. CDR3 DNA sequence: TGTGCCAGCAGTTTATGGGATGGGGAGACCCAGTACTTC.

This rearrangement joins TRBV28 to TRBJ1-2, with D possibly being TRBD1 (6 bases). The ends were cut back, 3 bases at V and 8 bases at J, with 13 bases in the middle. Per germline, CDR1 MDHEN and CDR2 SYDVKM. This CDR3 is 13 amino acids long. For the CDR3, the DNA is TGTGCCAGCAGTTTTAGGGGGAACGGCGGCTACACCTTC. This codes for CASSFRGNGGYTF.

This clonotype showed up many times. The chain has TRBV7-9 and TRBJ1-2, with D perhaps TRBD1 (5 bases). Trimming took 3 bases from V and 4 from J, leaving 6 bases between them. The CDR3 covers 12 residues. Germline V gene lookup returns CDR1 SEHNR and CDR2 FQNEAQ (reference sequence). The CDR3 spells CASSFDSYGYTF. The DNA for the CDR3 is TGTGCCAGCAGCTTCGACAGCTATGGCTACACCTTC.

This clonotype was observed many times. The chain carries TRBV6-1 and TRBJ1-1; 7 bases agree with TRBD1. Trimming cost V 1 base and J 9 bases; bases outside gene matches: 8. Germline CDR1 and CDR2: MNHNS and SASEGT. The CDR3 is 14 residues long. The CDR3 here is CASSEGAGRGQAFF. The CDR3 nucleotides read TGTGCCAGCAGTGAAGGCGCAGGGAGGGGGCAAGCTTTCTTT.

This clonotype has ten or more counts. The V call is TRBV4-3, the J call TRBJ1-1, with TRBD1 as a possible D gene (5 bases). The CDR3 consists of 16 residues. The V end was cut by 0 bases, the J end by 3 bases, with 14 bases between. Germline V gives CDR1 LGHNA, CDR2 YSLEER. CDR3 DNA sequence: TGCGCCAGCAGCCAAGATTTCGAGGGGTATGACACTGAAGCTTTCTTT. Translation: CASSQDFEGYDTEAFF.

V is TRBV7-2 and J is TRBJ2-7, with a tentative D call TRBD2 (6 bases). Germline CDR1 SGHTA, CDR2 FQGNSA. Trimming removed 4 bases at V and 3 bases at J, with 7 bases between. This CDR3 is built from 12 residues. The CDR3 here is CASSSDYYEQYF. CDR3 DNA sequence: TGTGCCAGCAGCTCGGACTACTACGAGCAGTACTTC.